This is a list of T cell receptor beta chains from one sample in a study of blood T cell repertoires in COVID-19. Sequencing was performed with immunoSEQ multiplex PCR; in TCRdb, only in-frame clones are kept and a portion is missing. The table includes 200,000 to 250,000 clones, about 86% detected once. Material: peripheral blood. All receptors derive from a woman aged 50 to 60 with COVID-19, enrolled during active disease. Each CDR3 is given with its conserved first and last residue. Fields, in order: J gene, clone size, V gene, D gene, CDR3 protein, CDR3 DNA. A D gene is named only where the DNA matches it firmly. Clone size is shown for a subset of rows, as once, few, many or a class of expanded clone.

>TRBJ1-4|-|TRBV6-1|TRBD1
CASSESGTGREKLFF
TGTGCCAGCAGTGAAAGTGGGACAGGGCGGGAAAAACTGTTTTTT
>TRBJ1-1|-|TRBV10-1|TRBD1
CASSGTGGTEAFF
TGCGCCAGCAGTGGGACAGGGGGCACTGAAGCTTTCTTT
>TRBJ2-1|-|TRBV5-1|-
CASSRTVGDNEQFF
TGCGCCAGCAGCCGGACTGTGGGAGACAATGAGCAGTTCTTC
>TRBJ1-1|-|TRBV19|-
CASSMTSSMNTEAFF
TGTGCCAGTAGTATGACAAGTTCTATGAACACTGAAGCTTTCTTT
>TRBJ1-1|-|TRBV15|TRBD1
CATTVRATGGKAFF
TGTGCCACCACCGTCAGAGCTACAGGGGGCAAAGCTTTCTTT
>TRBJ1-1|-|TRBV19|-
CASRRLPTNTEAFF
TGTGCCAGTCGCCGTCTTCCAACAAACACTGAAGCTTTCTTT
>TRBJ1-1|few|TRBV10-2|TRBD1
CASSEAGGTEAFF
TGCGCCAGCAGTGAAGCAGGGGGCACTGAAGCTTTCTTT
>TRBJ1-1|-|TRBV6-5|-
CASRTGVLMNTEAFF
TGTGCCAGCAGGACGGGGGTCCTGATGAACACTGAAGCTTTCTTT
>TRBJ2-1|few|TRBV3-1/TRBV3-2|TRBD1
CASSRQGGNEQFF
TGTGCCAGCAGCAGACAGGGGGGGAATGAGCAGTTCTTC
>TRBJ2-7|-|TRBV5-1|-
CASSLASLGGADTYEQYF
TGCGCCAGCAGCTTGGCCTCGCTCGGCGGAGCGGATACCTACGAGCAGTACTTC
>TRBJ2-2|-|TRBV24-1|-
CATQSKGVLGSGELFF
TGTGCCACCCAGTCGAAAGGGGTGTTAGGGTCGGGGGAGCTGTTTTTT
>TRBJ2-7|-|TRBV5-4|TRBD1
CASSLGQGRYEQYF
TGTGCCAGCAGCTTGGGACAGGGTCGTTACGAGCAGTACTTC
>TRBJ2-7|-|TRBV9|-
CASSAGESVFEQYF
TGTGCCAGCAGCGCCGGGGAGTCGGTGTTCGAGCAGTACTTC
>TRBJ2-2|-|TRBV10-3|-
CAISDGTGELFF
TGTGCCATCAGTGACGGGACCGGGGAGCTGTTTTTT
>TRBJ2-7|-|TRBV7-9|-
CASSQTHTYEQYF
TGTGCCAGCAGCCAAACACATACCTACGAGCAGTACTTC
>TRBJ1-2|-|TRBV5-1|-
CASSLGQLNYGYTF
TGCGCCAGCAGCTTGGGACAGCTTAACTATGGCTACACCTTC
>TRBJ1-1|-|TRBV6-1|-
CASSELGVFAEAFF
TGTGCCAGCAGTGAATTAGGGGTGTTCGCTGAAGCTTTCTTT
>TRBJ2-5|-|TRBV7-7|-
CASSDGQLTQYF
TGTGCCAGCAGCGACGGACAGCTCACCCAGTACTTC
>TRBJ2-3|-|TRBV11-2|-
CASSHDGGPTDTQYF
TGTGCCAGCAGCCACGACGGGGGACCCACAGATACGCAGTATTTT
>TRBJ2-5|-|TRBV9|-
CASSVAAVPQETQYF
TGTGCCAGCAGCGTAGCAGCGGTCCCACAAGAGACCCAGTACTTC
>TRBJ1-2|-|TRBV7-2|-
CASSSLVSYGYTF
TGTGCCAGCAGCTCTCTTGTCTCCTATGGCTACACCTTC
>TRBJ1-6|-|TRBV2|-
CASRSTNNSPLHF
TGTGCCAGCAGGAGTACTAATAATTCACCCCTCCACTTT
>TRBJ2-1|-|TRBV15|TRBD1
CATSRATGGRIGNEQFF
TGTGCCACCAGCAGAGCCACAGGGGGAAGGATAGGAAATGAGCAGTTCTTC
>TRBJ2-2|-|TRBV27|TRBD1
CASTTPGQGPGELFF
TGTGCCAGCACCACACCCGGACAGGGACCCGGGGAGCTGTTTTTT
>TRBJ2-2|-|TRBV27|-
CASRGRNTGELFF
TGTGCCAGCCGAGGGCGGAACACCGGGGAGCTGTTTTTT
>TRBJ1-1|-|TRBV11-2|-
CASSSKGQLNTEAFF
TGTGCCAGCAGCTCAAAAGGACAGCTCAACACTGAAGCTTTCTTT
>TRBJ2-1|-|TRBV5-8|-
CASSPRGTYNEQFF
TGTGCCAGCAGCCCCAGGGGTACCTACAATGAGCAGTTCTTC
>TRBJ1-1|-|TRBV10-3|TRBD1
CAITENRQGNTEAFF
TGTGCCATCACTGAGAATCGACAGGGGAACACTGAAGCTTTCTTT
>TRBJ1-3|-|TRBV3-1/TRBV3-2|-
CASSQRYWGPGNTIYF
TGTGCCAGCAGCCAGAGGTATTGGGGCCCTGGAAACACCATATATTTT
>TRBJ1-2|-|TRBV5-4|-
CASSLWGVDGYTF
TGTGCCAGCAGCTTGTGGGGGGTCGATGGCTACACCTTC
>TRBJ2-3|once|TRBV7-3|TRBD2
CASSPLAGGPVDTQYF
TGTGCCAGCAGTCCCTTAGCGGGGGGGCCGGTCGATACGCAGTATTTT